What follows are 28 T cell receptor beta chains derived from one specimen sequenced in a study of cytomegalovirus exposure and HLA in healthy donors. The method was immunoSEQ multiplex PCR; TCRdb's version includes in-frame clones alone and lacks a portion of them. The sample includes fewer than 120,000 clones, 70% to 90% seen only once; the top ten take under 1.5%. Sequenced input: PBMCs. All receptors come from a woman aged 25-40 years in good health and CMV-seropositive.

V is TRBV6-5 and J is TRBJ2-7, with TRBD1 matching 10 bases. The germline V gene encodes CDR1 MNHEY and CDR2 SVGAGI. The CDR3 totals 13 residues. V lost 5 bases and J lost 7; bases outside the gene matches: 5. This CDR3 reads CASSPDRGREQYF. The CDR3 DNA is TGTGCCAGCAGTCCCGACAGGGGGCGGGAGCAGTACTTC.

This chain links TRBV10-2 with TRBJ2-3; no clear D gene. Trimming stripped 3 bases from V and 2 bases from J, with 9 bases between. Germline assignment: CDR1 WSHSY and CDR2 SAAADI. There are 14 residues in the CDR3. The DNA of the CDR3 is TGCGCCAGCAGTGATAGTCACTACACAGATACGCAGTATTTT. Translated, it gives CASSDSHYTDTQYF.

This chain uses TRBV5-1 with TRBJ2-5, with TRBD2 identical over 11 bases. Losses at the gene ends were 4 bases for V and 3 bases for J; bases not matched to a gene: 2. This CDR3 comprises 14 residues. Germline V gene sequence: CDR1 SGHRS, CDR2 YFSETQ. CDR3 DNA: TGCGCCAGCAGCCAGACTAGCGGGGAAGAGACCCAGTACTTC. The encoded protein is CASSQTSGEETQYF.

Written as DNA, the CDR3 is TGTGCCACCAGCAGAGGGACACATTACGAGCAGTACTTC. Its protein is CATSRGTHYEQYF. The V gene is TRBV15, the J gene TRBJ2-7, with D possibly being TRBD1 (5 bases). The germline V gene encodes CDR1 LNHNV and CDR2 YYDKDF (reference sequence). The CDR3 length is 13 residues. V was cut by 1 base and J by 4 bases, with 8 bases left in between.

The rearrangement uses TRBV5-1 and TRBJ2-1; TRBD2 agrees at 8 bases. V lost 2 bases, J lost 4 bases, and 5 bases stayed unmatched. Germline V gene data show CDR1 as SGHRS and CDR2 as YFSETQ. This CDR3 contains 15 residues. In nucleotides, the CDR3 is TGCGCCAGCAGCTTTAGCGGGGATGGGTACAATGAGCAGTTCTTC. Its translation: CASSFSGDGYNEQFF.

The rearrangement joins TRBV4-1 to TRBJ1-2; 9 bases map to TRBD1. This CDR3 has 15 amino acids. Germline trimming cut 0 bases from V and 5 bases from J; bases unmatched to any gene: 4. Germline CDR1 MGHRA, CDR2 YSYEKL. Here the CDR3 DNA reads TGCGCCAGCAGCCAAGAATGGGGGACAGGGTATGGCTACACCTTC. Translating it yields CASSQEWGTGYGYTF.

The rearrangement joins TRBV18 to TRBJ2-2; tentatively, D is TRBD1 (5 bases). From germline, CDR1 is KGHSH and CDR2 LQKENI. CDR3 length equals 15 residues. The V end was cut by 6 bases, the J end by 4 bases, with 15 bases between. CDR3 coding DNA: TGTGCCAGCTCCTTGAAGGGGCAATTCACCGGGGAGCTGTTTTTT. It yields the protein CASSLKGQFTGELFF.

The chain has TRBV29-1 and TRBJ1-4; no definite D call. CDR1 is SQVTM, CDR2 ANQGSEA, per germline. The germline V and J ends were trimmed by 8 bases and 4 bases, with 5 bases remaining between them. The CDR3 covers 10 residues. The CDR3 spells CSPHNEKLFF. The CDR3 DNA follows: TGCAGCCCCCATAATGAAAAACTGTTTTTT.

The genes are TRBV6-5 and TRBJ2-7, with D perhaps matching TRBD1 (5 bases). This CDR3 is 13 amino acids long. The germline gives CDR1 MNHEY, CDR2 SVGAGI. The ends were cut back, 0 bases at V and 6 bases at J, with 9 bases in the middle. The CDR3 is CASSYSEGAEQYF. CDR3 bases: TGTGCCAGCAGTTACTCAGAAGGGGCCGAGCAGTACTTC.

CDR3 sequence (DNA): TGCGCCAGCAGCCGGGGACTAGCTTGGCAAGAGACCCAGTACTTC. It is translated as CASSRGLAWQETQYF. The rearrangement uses TRBV4-1 and TRBJ2-5; 9 bases agree with TRBD2. Germline V CDR1 and CDR2: MGHRA, YSYEKL. The CDR3 loop spans 15 amino acids. V shed 4 bases and J 2 bases; nucleotides not matched to a gene: 5.

V gene TRBV7-6 combines with J gene TRBJ2-5, with D perhaps TRBD2 (7 bases). The germline gives CDR1 SGHVS, CDR2 FNYEAQ. The ends were cut back, 5 bases at V and 5 bases at J, with 21 bases in the middle. The CDR3 spans 16 residues. The CDR3 here is CASSPEGPGGWETQYF. In DNA, the CDR3 is TGTGCCAGCAGCCCGGAGGGTCCGGGGGGCTGGGAGACCCAGTACTTC.

The chain recombines TRBV9 with TRBJ2-3; D is undetermined. The CDR3 totals 13 residues. V dropped 4 bases and J dropped 6 bases, with 12 bases sitting between them. Germline V gene lookup returns CDR1 SGDLS and CDR2 YYNGEE. The CDR3 DNA follows: TGTGCCAGCAGCTCGACGGGTGCGGATACGCAGTATTTT. It is translated as CASSSTGADTQYF.

There are a few counts of this clone. V gene TRBV25-1 combines with J gene TRBJ1-6; the D gene is possibly TRBD1 (6 bases). V shed 1 base and J shed 8 bases, with 12 bases lying between them. There are 15 residues in the CDR3. Germline V gene lookup returns CDR1 MGHDK and CDR2 SYGVNS. CDR3 amino acids: CASSEFRGEYSPLHF. In nucleotides, the CDR3 is TGTGCCAGCAGTGAATTCAGGGGAGAGTATTCACCCCTCCACTTT.

This clone was counted once. The V and J genes are TRBV11-2 and TRBJ2-5; TRBD1 might be the D (5 bases). Trimming took off 1 base at V and 1 base at J, with 7 bases between the two ends. The CDR3 consists of 14 residues. Germline loops: CDR1 SGHAT, CDR2 FQNNGV. CDR3 in DNA: TGTGCCAGCAGCTTAGGCAGGGTCCAAGAGACCCAGTACTTC. Translating it yields CASSLGRVQETQYF. The entire variable domain, with the rest obtained from reference TRBV11-2 and TRBJ2-5, is as follows: EAGVAQSPRYKIIEKRQSVAFWCNPISGHATLYWYQQILGQGPKLLIQFQNNGVVDDSQLPKDRFSAERLKGVDSTLKIQPAKLEDSAVYLCASSLGRVQETQYFGPGTRLLVL.

The J gene is TRBJ1-5, the V gene TRBV27; possibly TRBD1 for D (5 bases). The CDR3 sequence is 14 residues long. Per germline, CDR1 MNHEY and CDR2 SMNVEV (reference sequence). Deletions cut 8 bases from V and 9 bases from J, with 20 bases between. CDR3 DNA: TGTGCCAGCGGGGCGGGATTCGGTTCTTGGCCCCAGCATTTT. As protein: CASGAGFGSWPQHF.

The table lists this clone with a count of one. The CDR3 reads CASSARTGGNTEAFF. The CDR3 coding sequence is TGTGCCAGCAGCGCTCGGACAGGGGGAAACACTGAAGCTTTCTTT. This rearrangement joins TRBV7-9 to TRBJ1-1; 10 positions match TRBD1. This CDR3 is built from 15 residues. Trimming at V came to 5 bases and at J to 2 bases, leaving 5 bases not matched to a gene. Germline V gene sequence: CDR1 SEHNR, CDR2 FQNEAQ (reference sequence).

This chain uses TRBV7-6 with TRBJ2-3; 8 bases fit TRBD2. The trim removed 2 bases at V and 1 base at J, leaving 5 bases unmatched. Per germline, CDR1 SGHVS and CDR2 FNYEAQ. The CDR3 spans 16 residues. CDR3 in amino acids: CASSLSGGAGTDTQYF. Here the CDR3 DNA reads TGTGCCAGCAGCTTATCCGGGGGGGCTGGCACAGATACGCAGTATTTT. The full variable domain, with the rest looked up from reference TRBV7-6 and TRBJ2-3, is GAGVSQSPRYKVTKRGQDVALRCDPISGHVSLYWYRQALGQGPEFLTYFNYEAQQDKSGLPNDRFSAERPEGSISTLTIQRTEQRDSAMYRCASSLSGGAGTDTQYFGPGTRLTVL.

The chain uses TRBV15 and TRBJ2-5, with 11 bases lining up with TRBD2. CDR1 LNHNV and CDR2 YYDKDF come from the germline V gene (reference sequence). CDR3 length: 15 amino acids. V was clipped by 1 base and J by 10 bases; unmatched bases: 8. CDR3 amino acids: CATSRGSGGAGDQYF. The CDR3 bases are TGTGCCACCAGCAGAGGTAGCGGGGGGGCGGGAGACCAGTACTTC.

The rearrangement links TRBV30 to TRBJ2-7, with D perhaps matching TRBD1 (6 bases). The CDR3 totals 14 residues. Trimming stripped 1 base from V and 0 bases from J, with 10 bases between. Germline CDR1 reads GTSNPN; CDR2 reads SVGIG (reference sequence). The CDR3 sequence: CAWSEDSLSYEQYF. CDR3 DNA: TGTGCCTGGAGTGAGGACAGCCTCTCCTACGAGCAGTACTTC.

This chain uses TRBV14 with TRBJ1-6; 8 nucleotides match TRBD1. The CDR3 runs 15 residues. Trimming at V came to 4 bases and at J to 7 bases, leaving 6 bases not matched to a gene. Germline assignment: CDR1 SGHDN and CDR2 FVKESK. This chain's CDR3 is CASSRQGQANSPLHF. The DNA for the CDR3 is TGTGCCAGCAGCCGGCAGGGACAGGCCAATTCACCCCTCCACTTT.

The chain has TRBV10-3 and TRBJ2-7; 7 bases align to TRBD2. CDR1 is ENHRY and CDR2 is SYGVKD in the germline V gene. V trimming: 6 bases; J trimming: 3 bases; junction bases outside the gene matches: 2. CDR3 length: 12 residues. CDR3 sequence (DNA): TGTGCCATCAGAGGGGACTACTACGAGCAGTACTTC. It specifies CAIRGDYYEQYF.

This chain connects TRBV7-3 to TRBJ2-1, with D maybe TRBD2 (6 bases). V was pared by 4 bases and J by 1 base, with 11 bases between. The CDR3 runs 15 residues. Germline V gene data show CDR1 as SGHTA and CDR2 as FQGTGA. CDR3 amino acids: CASSSGGWSYNEQFF. CDR3 sequence (DNA): TGTGCCAGCAGCTCCGGGGGTTGGTCCTACAATGAGCAGTTCTTC.

J is TRBJ2-7 and V is TRBV7-9; 7 bases map to TRBD1. CDR1 and CDR2 from the germline V gene are SEHNR and FQNEAQ (reference sequence). This CDR3 comprises 13 residues. The trim removed 1 base at V and 6 bases at J, leaving 3 bases unmatched. The CDR3 sequence is CASSLDRGREQYF. CDR3 DNA: TGTGCCAGCAGCTTAGATAGGGGGCGCGAGCAGTACTTC.

This rearrangement joins TRBV2 to TRBJ1-3, with TRBD1 matching over 7 bases. Per germline, CDR1 SNHLY and CDR2 FYNNEI. The CDR3 totals 15 residues. With 6 bases clipped from V and 5 bases from J, the junction kept 10 bases outside the gene matches. The CDR3 region is CASRDWDRGRNTIYF. In nucleotides, the CDR3 is TGTGCCAGCAGGGATTGGGACAGAGGCCGAAACACCATATATTTT.

V usage is TRBV6-5 and J usage is TRBJ2-1; 11 bases are a match to TRBD2. CDR1 and CDR2 (germline): MNHEY, SVGAGI. Trimming took 4 bases from V and 2 from J; bases not matched to a gene: 1. CDR3 length: 15 residues. The CDR3 region is CASSSGLAAYNEQFF. CDR3 bases: TGTGCCAGCAGTTCGGGACTAGCGGCCTACAATGAGCAGTTCTTC.

V is TRBV15 and J is TRBJ2-1; 15 bases line up with TRBD2. Germline trimming cut 3 bases from V and 5 bases from J; bases unmatched to any gene: 8. CDR3 length equals 18 residues. The germline CDR1 and CDR2 sequences are LNHNV and YYDKDF (reference sequence). The CDR3 DNA follows: TGTGCCACCAGCAGCGGGACTAGCGGGAGGCTAGGGGACAATGAGCAGTTCTTC. It encodes CATSSGTSGRLGDNEQFF.

The chain has TRBV18 and TRBJ2-2, with TRBD1 identical over 8 bases. The germline V gene encodes CDR1 KGHSH and CDR2 LQKENI. The ends lost 8 bases at V and 3 bases at J; junction bases unmatched: 14. The CDR3 has 17 amino acids. The CDR3 DNA reads TGTGCCAGCGCTTGGAGGACAGGGAGATTGGACACCGGGGAGCTGTTTTTT. Protein: CASAWRTGRLDTGELFF.

V usage is TRBV7-9 and J usage is TRBJ1-2; D remains unclear. Trimming stripped 3 bases from V and 6 bases from J, with 8 bases between. This CDR3 is 12 amino acids long. In germline, CDR1 is SEHNR, CDR2 FQNEAQ (reference sequence). Here the CDR3 DNA reads TGTGCCAGCAGCTTGGACTTCAATGGCTACACCTTC. It specifies CASSLDFNGYTF.